Listed here is a single TCR beta chain. This entry belongs to a study of OX40 agonist ivuxolimab in advanced cancers. The wider study: Patients were given ivuxolimab, an antibody that agonizes OX40 (CD134).

Only in-frame clones appear in the TCRdb table, and some are missing; sequencing was by immunoSEQ multiplex PCR. The sample has about 85,000 clones; about 88% are singletons. The V end was cut by 5 bases, the J end by 5 bases, with 6 bases between. Germline V lookup: CDR1 MNHNY, CDR2 SVGAGI (reference sequence). This CDR3 is built from 11 residues. Here the sequenced sample was CD4+ or CD8+ T cells sorted from blood, taken in a trial of the OX40 agonist ivuxolimab. The V and J genes are TRBV6-6 and TRBJ2-5, with D hard to call. This clonotype was obtained from an adult with an advanced solid tumor such as melanoma, head and neck, liver or kidney cancer. The CDR3 DNA sequence: TGTGCCAGCAGTGGAACCGAGACCCAGTACTTC. Encoded protein: CASSGTETQYF.